This TCR beta chain comes out of a study of esophageal squamous cell carcinoma under preoperative chemotherapy. Whole-study results and caveats: Abundant clones tended to shrink rather than expand after paclitaxel-nedaplatin. Peripheral T cells migrating into the tumor appeared to partly supply post-treatment tumor-infiltrating lymphocytes.

The CDR3 spans 16 residues. Losses at the gene ends were 3 bases for V and 9 bases for J; bases not matched to a gene: 11. Germline V gene sequence: CDR1 SGHRS, CDR2 YFSETQ. TCRdb analysed the PCR reads with MiXCR anew, one entry per CDR3 protein. The sample carries about 16,000 distinct CDR3 sequences, 48% recorded once. Indicated time point: before preoperative PTX-NDP chemotherapy. Many counts were recorded for this clonotype. Antigen unknown. This specimen was acquired from a patient given preoperative chemotherapy. The genes are TRBV5-1 and TRBJ2-1, with 11 positions matching TRBD1. This TCR derives from a human donor with esophageal squamous cell carcinoma. The donor label of this sample is uncertain. CDR3 region: CASSSAGTGGLSEQFF. The CDR3 DNA reads TGCGCCAGCAGCTCCGCCGGGACAGGGGGTCTTAGTGAGCAGTTCTTC. The full variable domain, its missing parts supplied by reference TRBV5-1 and TRBJ2-1, is KAGVTQTPRYLIKTRGQQVTLSCSPISGHRSVSWYQQTPGQGLQFLFEYFSETQRNKGNFPGRFSGRQFSNSRSEMNVSTLELGDSALYLCASSSAGTGGLSEQFFGPGTRLTVL.